This note documents a single T cell receptor (beta chain) sequence. Antigen unknown. This sample was included in a study of T cell responses to AZD1222 COVID-19 vaccine. Whole-study results and caveats: Recipients of two AZD1222 doses showed rising Spike-specific TCR breadth and depth. White British people made up most donors, females outnumbered males, and clonal diversity was possibly underestimated. AZD1222 recipients seropositive at baseline numbered only five to seven. Spike as a whole was targeted by vaccine-associated CD4 TCRs, dominant at 160-218 and 743-854.

The V gene end was trimmed by 4 bases and the J gene end by 10 bases; junction bases not matched to a gene: 15. The germline gives CDR1 SGHKS, CDR2 YYEKEE (reference sequence). The CDR3 is 16 residues long. The method was immunoSEQ multiplex PCR; TCRdb's version includes in-frame clones alone and lacks a portion of them. The sample records about 160,000 clones, roughly nine tenths being singletons. This receptor was identified in an adult who received the AZD1222 COVID-19 vaccine. The specimen was peripheral blood, collected 28 days after the second AZD1222 dose. The rearrangement joins TRBV5-5 to TRBJ1-5; 9 bases map to TRBD1. The CDR3 region is CASSLGWGTGSIPQHF. DNA for the CDR3: TGTGCCAGCAGCCTGGGGTGGGGGACAGGGTCGATACCCCAGCATTTT.